Listed below are T cell receptor beta chains from one sample, sequenced in a study of OX40 agonist ivuxolimab in advanced cancers. Assay: immunoSEQ multiplex PCR; the TCRdb copy retains only in-frame clones and omits some. This table has 60,000 to 80,000 clones, just over 85% appearing once. The sequences come from CD4+ or CD8+ T cells sorted from blood, collected in a trial of the OX40 agonist ivuxolimab. These receptors were taken from an adult with an advanced solid tumor such as melanoma, head and neck, liver or kidney cancer. Both conserved end residues are part of each CDR3. The D gene is left open where the match is weak. Not all rows give a size; the values are once, few, many and, for expanded clones, a class.

J	V	D	size	CDR3	DNA
TRBJ1-4	TRBV7-9	.	.	CASSFSYDKLFF	TGTGCCAGCAGCTTTTCATATGACAAACTGTTTTTT
TRBJ2-5	TRBV7-3	.	.	CASSPEAGSRETQYF	TGTGCCAGCAGCCCCGAGGCGGGGAGCCGAGAGACCCAGTACTTC
TRBJ1-1	TRBV5-6	.	.	CASSFSQRTEAFF	TGTGCCAGCAGCTTTTCCCAGAGAACTGAAGCTTTCTTT
TRBJ2-7	TRBV4-1	.	.	CASSQRTGYEQYF	TGCGCCAGCAGCCAGCGGACTGGCTACGAGCAGTACTTC
TRBJ2-6	TRBV5-1	.	.	CASSGISGANVLTF	TGCGCCAGCAGCGGGATCTCTGGGGCCAACGTCCTGACTTTC
TRBJ2-1	TRBV11-3	TRBD1	.	CASRHRDSGEQFF	TGTGCCAGCAGGCACCGGGACAGTGGAGAGCAGTTCTTC
TRBJ2-1	TRBV5-1	TRBD2	.	CASSSFLTTSGGPQFF	TGCGCCAGCAGTTCCTTCCTCACGACTAGCGGGGGGCCCCAGTTCTTC
TRBJ2-2	TRBV28	.	.	CASSPQGMTGELFF	TGTGCCAGCAGTCCCCAGGGAATGACCGGGGAGCTGTTTTTT
TRBJ1-5	TRBV4-1	.	.	CASSQEAGDQPQHF	TGCGCCAGCAGCCAAGAGGCAGGGGATCAGCCCCAGCATTTT
TRBJ1-2	TRBV29-1	.	.	CSVVRYGQGYGYTF	TGCAGCGTTGTGCGGTATGGGCAGGGCTATGGCTACACCTTC
TRBJ1-5	TRBV5-1	.	once	CASSTEGPNQPQHF	TGCGCCAGCAGCACGGAGGGCCCGAATCAGCCCCAGCATTTT
TRBJ2-5	TRBV11-3	.	.	CASSLEAGGAETQYF	TGTGCCAGCAGCTTAGAGGCAGGGGGGGCCGAGACCCAGTACTTC
TRBJ1-2	TRBV30	TRBD1	.	CAWRPTGVMGYTF	TGTGCCTGGAGGCCCACAGGGGTAATGGGCTACACCTTC
TRBJ2-3	TRBV7-3	TRBD1	.	CASSLTRQGTDTQYF	TGTGCCAGCAGCTTAACCCGACAGGGTACAGATACGCAGTATTTT
TRBJ2-5	TRBV7-2	TRBD1	.	CASSSGTEQETQYF	TGTGCCAGCAGCTCAGGGACAGAACAAGAGACCCAGTACTTC
TRBJ1-3	TRBV6-7	.	.	CASSYSSPQRSSGNTIYF	TGTGCCAGCAGTTACTCGAGTCCGCAAAGGAGCTCTGGAAACACCATATATTTT
TRBJ2-3	TRBV9	TRBD2	.	CASSLAGAPTDTQYF	TGTGCCAGCAGCCTAGCGGGGGCCCCCACAGATACGCAGTATTTT
TRBJ1-1	TRBV5-4	.	.	CASSQDPMVDTEAFF	TGTGCCAGCAGCCAAGATCCCATGGTGGACACTGAAGCTTTCTTT
TRBJ2-3	TRBV18	.	.	CASSRLGGDTQYF	TGTGCCAGCTCACGGCTTGGGGGAGATACGCAGTATTTT
TRBJ2-7	TRBV28	TRBD1	.	CASRSRTGGSYEQYF	TGTGCCAGCAGATCCCGGACAGGGGGAAGCTACGAGCAGTACTTC
TRBJ1-5	TRBV28	.	.	CASRPQNQPQHF	TGTGCCAGCAGGCCGCAGAATCAGCCCCAGCATTTT
TRBJ2-7	TRBV7-2	TRBD2	.	CASSLDGGRTYEQYF	TGTGCCAGCAGCTTAGACGGGGGGAGGACCTACGAGCAGTACTTC
TRBJ2-5	TRBV5-1	TRBD2	.	CGSGDQETQYF	TGCGGTAGCGGGGACCAGGAGACCCAGTACTTC
TRBJ1-6	TRBV9	TRBD1	few	CASSVAGGTANSPLHF	TGTGCCAGCAGCGTAGCTGGGGGGACAGCTAATTCACCCCTCCACTTT
TRBJ1-2	TRBV6-6	.	.	CASETGDYGYTF	TGTGCCAGCGAAACAGGTGATTATGGCTACACCTTC
TRBJ1-2	TRBV6-5	TRBD1	.	CASSYHGQGNYGYTF	TGTGCCAGCAGTTACCACGGACAGGGGAACTATGGCTACACCTTC
TRBJ2-6	TRBV7-2	.	.	CASSFFAAISGANVLTF	TGTGCCAGCAGCTTCTTCGCAGCGATCTCTGGGGCCAACGTCCTGACTTTC
TRBJ2-4	TRBV6-4	.	.	CASSKHLRTYKNIQYF	TGTGCCAGCAGCAAACACCTCCGGACTTACAAAAACATTCAGTACTTC
TRBJ1-2	TRBV6-5	.	.	CASSRPEGSYTF	TGTGCCAGCAGCAGACCCGAGGGGAGCTACACCTTC
TRBJ1-1	TRBV4-3	TRBD1	.	CASSQAQGGGTEAFF	TGCGCCAGCAGCCAAGCGCAGGGGGGAGGCACTGAAGCTTTCTTT